The T cell receptor (beta chain) under discussion was sequenced for a study of cytomegalovirus exposure and HLA in healthy donors (dated by TCRdb to 2016 to 2017). Describing the broader study: In an earlier analysis of some 610 of the donors, 250 to 350 Gb of sequence data and 95 million to 130 million unique TCR beta sequences from about 180 million T cells were reported. Besides the first cohort of 666 subjects, a separate validation cohort made up of over 95 different subjects was used. The genetic ancestry cluster associated with self-reported Caucasian donors included 65% to 90% of the roughly 400 genotyped donors. Rather than using new phenotypic data, the later analysis identified candidate immune exposures from TCR beta sequences and from how often those sequences occurred across donors. About 330 gigabases of sequencing data and around 90 million unique TCR sequences made up an early release that covered approximately 620 HLA-typed donors. Both class I and class II loci were covered by HLA typing, at four-digit resolution. The study profiled the T cell repertoires of about 640 subjects by immunosequencing and related them to cytomegalovirus serostatus. To predict cytomegalovirus infection status, the study brought together high-throughput TCR immunosequencing, statistical association of individual TCRs with disease status, and machine learning. The number of typed donors differed by locus: about 620-640 for A, B, C, DRB1 and DQB1; 500 to 550 for DQA1; 600 to 610 for DPA1; and roughly 450 for DPB1. Alongside the repertoire data, information on donor age, sex, ethnicity and CMV serostatus was compiled. Five DR-DQ haplotypes were handled as single units for association and clustering because linkage in the cohort was strong. Every repertoire in the discovery cohort had been generated on one and the same sequencing platform. A later analysis re-examined previously published TCR beta repertoires from 500 to 700 donors and added high-resolution HLA genotyping to investigate patterns of TCR occurrence. The aim of the study was to test whether cataloging public T cell receptors could identify signatures of past pathogen exposure. An earlier analysis of 587 of the donors used high-throughput TCR beta sequencing to judge whether each TCR beta V gene segment behaved as functional or pseudogenic. A later genetic analysis took genome-wide SNP genotypes for 398 of the 666 donors and used that subset as a discovery cohort. Among a few hundred genotyped donors of the cohort, an average of approximately 240,000 unique TCR beta nucleotide sequences were sequenced per donor, roughly 20% of them non-productive.

V is reduced by 2 bases and J by 3 bases, leaving a spacing of 11 bases between them. The CDR3 holds 14 amino acids from the cysteine to the phenylalanine. Here the CDR3 DNA is all that survives: 42 bases in frame from base 1. CDR1 and CDR2 were assigned from the germline V gene as SGHRS and YFSETQ. Study-wide findings and limitations: In a later analysis, 16,951 TCR beta sequences were associated with specific HLA alleles at a false discovery rate of 0.05. In this cohort, only TCR beta chains were sequenced, and detectable features were limited by the absence of alpha or paired-chain data. The earlier analysis of 450 to 700 of the donors excluded about 16 rarely observed V segments, including chromosome 9 orphons, because counts were too low. Sequencing depth was assumed to be roughly uniform across donors in the presence/absence analyses, though that assumption may not hold. A later analysis found that HLA-associated TCR beta chains were more clonally expanded and had lower generation probabilities than equally common non-associated chains. A later analysis found that TCR association rates varied across HLA loci, with DRB1 alleles showing the most associated TCRs and HLA-C alleles the fewest. A further reported finding was that TCR beta sequences accurately predicted the HLA-A and HLA-B alleles for most subjects in the first cohort. A later analysis reported that several top co-occurrence clusters appeared linked to parvovirus B19, influenza, CMV and Epstein-Barr virus. The 87-base-pair reads could not distinguish some IMGT-functional V segments, including TRBV6-2 and TRBV6-3, so those segments were excluded. Because HLA typing was unavailable for some donors at each locus, only the typed subset was used in association tests. V-gene and J-gene trimming of TCR beta chains was associated with a missense DCLRE1C variant in a later genetic analysis, and the association was replicated in an independent cohort. Assigning TCR associations to individual alleles was difficult when HLA alleles, especially DR and DQ, strongly co-occurred. Broadly in line with IMGT annotations, most TCR beta V segments showed up in productive rearrangements about 90% or about 30% of the time in an earlier analysis of several hundred of the donors. In a later genetic analysis, fewer N-insertions in productive TCRs were reported among donors in an Asian-associated ancestry cluster than the approximately 670-donor mean. The classifier was reported to diagnose cytomegalovirus status with high specificity and sensitivity in both the original cohort and the validation cohort. Across donors, most TCR sequences were observed very rarely, whereas some public TCRs were present in many individuals. Three of the identified cytomegalovirus-associated TCR beta chains were confirmed in vitro to be specific for cytomegalovirus antigens. A later analysis found that most CMV-associated TCR beta chains appeared HLA-restricted, with HLA associations seemingly driven largely by CMV exposure. The study listed 150 to 200 TCR beta chains as associated with cytomegalovirus. The sequencing pipeline was judged likely to have produced a cluster of highly shared sequence variants as a technical artifact. The authors suggested that the approach could potentially be generalized to other disease states and immunological phenotypes. CMV serostatus was the only immune exposure information available for the cohort. Linkage disequilibrium might explain the correlated functional status among segregating V segments, but an unknown experimental factor could not be ruled out.

The method behind the library was the immunoSEQ multiplex PCR assay. For the multiplex PCR, a mixture combining 60 forward primers for TCR Vbeta segments and 13 reverse primers for TCR Jbeta segments was used. The CDR3 region of rearranged TCR beta genes was amplified from genomic DNA with a multiplex PCR assay. The Illumina HiSeq System was used to sequence the amplified TCR beta libraries as 87-base-pair reads. On the authors' methods: A later analysis tallied around 80 million unique TCR beta chains across the approximately 670 repertoires, and approximately 11 million of those chains were shared by two or more donors. Raw reads were error-corrected and collapsed into unique sequences by a nearest-neighbor algorithm in which closely related sequences were merged to remove PCR and sequencing errors. CDR3 sequences were aligned to IMGT reference sequences to assign V, D and J gene segments. For a sequence to be retained, a match of at least six nucleotides to both a V gene segment and a J gene segment was required. A rearrangement counted as productive if the CDR3 had no stop codons and remained in frame with V and J, and every other rearrangement counted as non-productive. Following IMGT convention, CDR3 was defined as the stretch from the second conserved V-encoded cysteine up to the conserved J-encoded phenylalanine. Sequences without an unambiguous match to a single V gene segment were excluded from the earlier analysis of over 500 of the donors. An earlier analysis of fewer than 650 of the donors classified V segments as functional when productive rearrangements were above 56.7% and as segregating when the standard deviation between donors was above 5%. To diagnose cytomegalovirus status from the catalog of TCR beta chain sequences, a statistical classification framework was built. In a later analysis, TCR nucleotide sequences were compared against IMGT/GENE-DB human TR gene sequences so that V and J genes could be assigned. A later analysis assigned CDR3 sequences and most-parsimonious VDJ recombination scenarios with the TCRdist pipeline. In a later analysis, every TCR beta chain was defined by the combination of its CDR3 amino acid sequence and its V-gene family, and reads without a unique V-gene family were dropped. A later analysis removed 550 to 650 highly shared, low-generation-probability nucleotide sequences to deal with suspected cross-contamination and a sequencing artifact. In a later analysis, a clonal expansion index was calculated for each public chain from normalized within-repertoire ranks of inferred template counts. In a later analysis, generation probabilities were computed with a VDJ recombination model fitted to out-of-frame rearrangements, and the resulting probabilities were checked against IGoR. In a later analysis, hypergeometric tests were used to score TCR-TCR, TCR-HLA and TCR-CMV co-occurrence, with a repertoire-size bias correction applied to TCR pairs. False discovery rates were estimated in a later analysis by permuting HLA or CMV assignments 20 times. In a later analysis, co-occurring TCRs were grouped using DBSCAN, and TCRdist sequence similarity was added for clustering within HLA-allele-positive subsets. Repertoires with fewer than 30,000 or more than 120,000 public chains, plus five repertoires with anomalous nucleotide sharing, were excluded from co-occurrence clustering. The immuneACCESS repertoire file appears here via TCRdb, limited to in-frame rearrangements. These files lack a portion of the clones; in checked studies, under half of the deficit traces to unresolved V genes, and the cause of the others is not known. D and trimming were read from the DNA, whereas the V and J calls and clone size are those reported in that table. The sample includes about 170,000 clones, with 60% to 80% observed a single time. The ten largest clonotypes hold 5% to 7% of the sample.

On this clone: Its antigen specificity is not known. Base qualities were left out, and no much larger clone turns up one base away.

The cohort was made up of approximately 700 healthy bone marrow donors. At the time of sampling, every cohort member was nominally healthy, though immune exposures that went unrecorded were likely present. The donor was CMV seropositive and belonged to the group of 250 to 350 seropositive cohort members. Each donor provided a peripheral blood sample, and peripheral blood mononuclear cells were used for TCR beta sequencing. Genomic DNA extraction from the blood cell samples was performed with the Qiagen DNeasy Blood Extraction Kit. The sequenced material came from PBMCs. The V gene is TRBV5-1 and the J gene is TRBJ2-5; the D gene is perhaps TRBD2, on 5 matching bases. The TCR sequence derives from a man aged 35 to 55 in good health and CMV-seropositive. The CDR3 sequence is CASSFGPAEETQYF. The DNA sequence is as follows: TGCGCCAGCAGCTTTGGCCCAGCGGAAGAGACCCAGTACTTC.